This T cell receptor (beta chain) is from a study of OX40 agonist ivuxolimab in advanced cancers. General study points: Clonal expansion was among the lowest in partial responders at 0.1-3.0 mg/kg, especially CD8+.

Patients who had autoimmune disease history or got systemic immunosuppression were left out. This table comes from immunoSEQ multiplex PCR, and its TCRdb copy is limited to in-frame clones, with some not included. The repertoire consists of about 27,000 clones, with approximately 86% occurring once and the leading ten covering roughly 30%. Comment on this clone: Its antigen is unidentified.

The V end lost 2 bases, the J end lost 7 bases, and 12 bases lay between the germline ends. Germline V gives CDR1 ENHRY, CDR2 SYGVKD. The CDR3 covers 14 residues. This specimen was CD4+ or CD8+ T cells sorted from blood, taken in a trial of the OX40 agonist ivuxolimab. The rearrangement joins TRBV10-3 to TRBJ1-5; tentative D call: TRBD1 (5 bases). The clonotype originates from an adult with an advanced solid tumor such as melanoma, head and neck, liver or kidney cancer. This CDR3 reads CAISEGGGGQPQHF. The CDR3, as DNA: TGTGCCATCAGTGAGGGTGGGGGAGGCCAGCCCCAGCATTTT.